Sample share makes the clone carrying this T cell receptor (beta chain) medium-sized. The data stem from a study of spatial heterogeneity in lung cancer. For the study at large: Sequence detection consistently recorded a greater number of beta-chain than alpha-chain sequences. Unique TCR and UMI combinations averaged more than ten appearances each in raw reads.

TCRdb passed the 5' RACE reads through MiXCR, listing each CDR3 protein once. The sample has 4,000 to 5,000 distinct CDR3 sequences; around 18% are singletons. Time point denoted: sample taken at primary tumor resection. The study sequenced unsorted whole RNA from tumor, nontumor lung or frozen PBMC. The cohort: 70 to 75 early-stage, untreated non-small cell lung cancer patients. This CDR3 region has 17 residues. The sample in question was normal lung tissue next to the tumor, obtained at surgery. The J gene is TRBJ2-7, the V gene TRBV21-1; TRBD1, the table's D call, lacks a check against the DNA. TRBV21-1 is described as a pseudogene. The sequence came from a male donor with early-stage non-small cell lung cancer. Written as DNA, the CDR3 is TGTGCCAGCAGCAAAATATCTGACAGGGGTGACCGACGCGAGCAGTACGTC. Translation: CASSKISDRGDRREQYV.